These 20 T cell receptor beta chains were all obtained from the same sample, sequenced in a study of CD8 T cells in ankylosing spondylitis. TCRdb re-analysed the 5' RACE reads in MiXCR, keeping a single row per CDR3 protein. The sample has a few hundred thousand distinct CDR3 sequences, 11% seen once. Specimen: blood, either unsorted or a sorted T cell fraction (not recorded which). The receptors derive from a female donor with ankylosing spondylitis or in good health (not recorded which).

The rearrangement joins TRBV4-3 to TRBJ2-2, with 8 bases fitting TRBD2. Looked up from germline, CDR1 is LGHNA and CDR2 is YSLEER. Trimming at V came to 0 bases and at J to 5 bases, leaving 14 bases not matched to a gene. This CDR3 region has 19 residues. This CDR3 is CASSQDGVTGTSQTGELFF. The CDR3 DNA follows: TGCGCCAGCAGCCAAGACGGAGTAACCGGGACTAGTCAGACCGGGGAGCTGTTTTTT.

The chain couples TRBV7-6 to TRBJ2-1; maybe TRBD2 (5 bases). The CDR3 spans 12 residues. Germline CDR1 SGHVS, CDR2 FNYEAQ. Trimming removed 3 bases from V and 10 bases from J, with 10 bases in between. This chain's CDR3 is CASSFSSGEQFF. CDR3 sequence (DNA): TGTGCCAGCAGCTTTTCTTCGGGGGAGCAGTTCTTC.

This clonotype was recorded many times. The V and J genes are TRBV5-1 and TRBJ2-2; 12 nucleotides match TRBD2. Trimming at V came to 5 bases and at J to 5 bases, leaving 1 base not matched to a gene. The germline gives CDR1 SGHRS, CDR2 YFSETQ. The CDR3 totals 14 residues. The CDR3 here is CASRGTSGTGELFF. The CDR3 nucleotides are TGCGCCAGCAGAGGGACTAGCGGGACCGGGGAGCTGTTTTTT. Variable domain in full (rest from reference TRBV5-1 and TRBJ2-2): KAGVTQTPRYLIKTRGQQVTLSCSPISGHRSVSWYQQTPGQGLQFLFEYFSETQRNKGNFPGRFSGRQFSNSRSEMNVSTLELGDSALYLCASRGTSGTGELFFGEGSRLTVL.

The chain recombines TRBV7-2 with TRBJ2-1; 9 nucleotides agree with TRBD2. CDR3 length: 16 amino acids. Looked up from germline, CDR1 is SGHTA and CDR2 is FQGNSA. Trimming cost V 1 base and J 4 bases; bases outside gene matches: 5. CDR3 sequence reads: CASSLDGTSRYNEQFF. The DNA for the CDR3 is TGTGCCAGCAGCTTAGATGGGACTAGCAGATACAATGAGCAGTTCTTC.

The table lists this clonotype with many counts. The chain links TRBV18 to TRBJ1-1; D is perhaps TRBD1 (5 bases). The V gene lost 5 bases and the J gene lost 5 bases, with 12 bases spanning the gap. This CDR3 comprises 13 residues. Germline V gene lookup returns CDR1 KGHSH and CDR2 LQKENI. Here the CDR3 reads CASSGQPGTEAFF. As DNA, the CDR3 is TGTGCCAGCTCAGGACAACCGGGTACTGAAGCTTTCTTT.

This clonotype was observed a handful of times. The J gene is TRBJ2-7, the V gene TRBV12-3 or TRBV12-4; 10 nucleotides line up with TRBD1. The CDR3 spans 13 residues. With 1 base clipped from V and 11 bases from J, the junction kept 5 bases outside the gene matches. The CDR3 loop reads CASSLETGGNEYF. In nucleotides, the CDR3 is TGTGCCAGCAGTTTAGAGACAGGGGGCAATGAGTACTTC.

This clonotype was seen a few times. The chain has TRBV18 and TRBJ1-5; D gene unclear. Per germline, CDR1 KGHSH and CDR2 LQKENI. This CDR3 spans 12 amino acids. V was trimmed by 0 bases and J by 4 bases, leaving 1 base between them. The CDR3 coding sequence is TGTGCCAGCTCACCACCTAATCAGCCCCAGCATTTT. Translation gives CASSPPNQPQHF.

Note on this clonotype: A much larger clone lies one base from this, so it may be a read error. No DNA is shown, since the ends of the CDR3 on it are uncertain; the CDR3 is the one TCRdb lists. CDR3 residues: CSASWAGGSNEQLF. The chain uses TRBV20-1 and TRBJ2-1; the table assigns TRBD2, which was not confirmed against the DNA. Germline assignment: CDR1 DFQATT and CDR2 SNEGSKA (reference sequence). The CDR3 sequence runs 14 residues, both termini included.

This clonotype has a count of ten or more. In DNA form, the CDR3 reads TGCAGTGCTAGAGGGACTAGCGTTTCAGAGACCCAGTACTTC. As protein: CSARGTSVSETQYF. This rearrangement joins TRBV20-1 to TRBJ2-5; 9 nucleotides align to TRBD2. Looked up from germline, CDR1 is DFQATT and CDR2 is SNEGSKA (reference sequence). This CDR3 region has 14 residues. The trim removed 1 base at V and 4 bases at J, leaving 4 bases unmatched.

This clonotype was found many times. The chain has TRBV5-1 and TRBJ2-1, with D perhaps matching TRBD2 (6 bases). The CDR3 loop spans 15 amino acids. V was cut by 0 bases and J by 3 bases, with 10 bases left in between. Germline assignment: CDR1 SGHRS and CDR2 YFSETQ. This CDR3 is CASSLGGEVYNEQFF. The CDR3 coding sequence is TGCGCCAGCAGCTTGGGGGGGGAGGTCTACAATGAGCAGTTCTTC.

This clonotype was counted ten times or more. The V gene is TRBV12-5, the J gene TRBJ2-5, with unresolved D. The V and J ends lost 3 bases and 6 bases respectively, with 11 bases between them. The CDR3 loop spans 13 amino acids. Per the germline V gene, CDR1 is LGHNT and CDR2 is FRNRAP. The chain's CDR3 is CASGFGTYQTQYF. For the CDR3, the DNA is TGTGCTAGTGGTTTTGGAACCTACCAGACCCAGTACTTC.

The sample holds a few counts of this clonotype. The chain couples TRBV7-2 to TRBJ2-3, with 8 bases that match TRBD1. CDR1 is SGHTA, CDR2 FQGNSA, per germline. V lost 5 bases to trimming and J lost 6 bases; unmatched junction nucleotides: 4. This CDR3 contains 13 residues. DNA for the CDR3: TGTGCCAGCAGCAAACAGGGGGTGGATACGCAGTATTTT. Encoded protein: CASSKQGVDTQYF.

This clonotype appeared a single time. This may stem from a read error, because a much larger clone lies one nucleotide away. The gene calls are TRBV5-1 and TRBJ2-7; D not certain. Germline lookup yields CDR1 SGHRS and CDR2 YFSETQ. The CDR3 sequence is 13 residues long. Trimming took 4 bases from V and 1 from J, leaving 9 bases between them. The CDR3 DNA reads as TGCGCCAGCAGCCCAACACAGTCCTACGAGCAGTACTTC. Translated, it gives CASSPTQSYEQYF.

This clonotype was observed many times. CDR3 loop: CASSLDPSGGPSYNEQFF. For the CDR3, the DNA is TGCGCCAGCAGCTTGGACCCTAGCGGGGGGCCCTCCTACAATGAGCAGTTCTTC. The chain joins TRBV5-1 to TRBJ2-1; 11 positions agree with TRBD2. From germline, CDR1 is SGHRS and CDR2 YFSETQ. V was clipped by 0 bases and J by 0 bases; unmatched bases: 5. The length of the CDR3 is 18 residues.

This clonotype was detected ten times or more. The chain combines TRBV7-2 with TRBJ2-7; 8 nucleotides line up with TRBD2. Per germline, CDR1 SGHTA and CDR2 FQGNSA. The CDR3 extends over 14 amino acids. The V and J ends lost 1 base and 6 bases, in that order; junction bases with no gene match: 5. The CDR3 sequence is CASSLVGSGTEQYF. CDR3 DNA sequence: TGTGCCAGCAGCTTAGTAGGTAGCGGGACCGAGCAGTACTTC.

This clonotype was seen ten or more times. The gene calls are TRBV20-1 and TRBJ2-3; 11 nucleotides line up with TRBD2. V lost 6 bases to trimming and J lost 15 bases; unmatched junction nucleotides: 8. Germline loops: CDR1 DFQATT, CDR2 SNEGSKA (reference sequence). The CDR3 runs to 11 residues. CDR3 region: CSALTSGGRYF. Here the CDR3 DNA reads TGCAGTGCGCTCACTAGCGGGGGCCGTTATTTT.

This clonotype was seen many times. The chain employs TRBV12-3 or TRBV12-4 and TRBJ2-7; TRBD1 aligns across 10 bases. J lost 5 bases, V lost 3 bases, and 7 bases had no gene match. The length of the CDR3 is 15 residues. CDR3 in DNA: TGTGCCAGCAGTTTGGGACAGGGGAGTTGGAACGAGCAGTACTTC. It encodes CASSLGQGSWNEQYF.

There are a few counts of this clonotype. The V and J genes are TRBV20-1 and TRBJ1-5; 8 bases agree with TRBD1. Germline V gives CDR1 DFQATT, CDR2 SNEGSKA (reference sequence). Losses at the gene ends were 0 bases for V and 5 bases for J; bases not matched to a gene: 9. This CDR3 region has 16 residues. CDR3 DNA sequence: TGCAGTGCTAGAGAAGGGGGGACAGGAAGGTATCAGCCCCAGCATTTT. It is translated as CSAREGGTGRYQPQHF.

In its sample, this clonotype was seen many times. This chain uses TRBV5-1 with TRBJ2-1; 9 nucleotides line up with TRBD1. J gave up 7 bases and V 4 bases, and 6 bases lay outside the gene matches. The V gene's germline CDR1 is SGHRS and CDR2 YFSETQ. CDR3 length: 14 amino acids. This chain's CDR3 is CASSPGTGRNEQFF. As DNA, the CDR3 is TGCGCCAGCAGCCCCGGGACAGGGAGGAATGAGCAGTTCTTC.

This clonotype was counted ten times or more. The CDR3 region is CASSQPSAGGPYNEQFF. DNA of the CDR3: TGTGCCAGCAGCCAGCCATCCGCCGGGGGCCCCTACAATGAGCAGTTCTTC. This chain links TRBV4-2 with TRBJ2-1; D possibly uses TRBD1 or TRBD2 (6 bases each). V lost 3 bases and J lost 2, with 17 bases in between. CDR1 LGHNA and CDR2 YNFKEQ come from the germline V gene. The CDR3 extends over 17 amino acids.